This T cell receptor (beta chain) was sequenced during a study of blood T cell repertoires in COVID-19. Assay: immunoSEQ multiplex PCR; the TCRdb copy retains only in-frame clones and omits some. The sample yields hundreds of thousands of clones, 88% seen once. There are 14 residues in the CDR3. From germline, CDR1 is MDHEN and CDR2 SYDVKM. V was clipped by 3 bases and J by 0 bases, with 6 bases between them. This TCR was sampled from a woman in her sixties in a cohort exposed to, infected with or recovered from COVID-19 (not recorded which). This chain joins TRBV28 and TRBJ1-3; unclear D gene. The sample consisted of PBMCs or T cells enriched from blood (not recorded which). CDR3 DNA: TGTGCCAGCAGTTTGTCGGGCTCTGGAAACACCATATATTTT. This sequence encodes CASSLSGSGNTIYF.